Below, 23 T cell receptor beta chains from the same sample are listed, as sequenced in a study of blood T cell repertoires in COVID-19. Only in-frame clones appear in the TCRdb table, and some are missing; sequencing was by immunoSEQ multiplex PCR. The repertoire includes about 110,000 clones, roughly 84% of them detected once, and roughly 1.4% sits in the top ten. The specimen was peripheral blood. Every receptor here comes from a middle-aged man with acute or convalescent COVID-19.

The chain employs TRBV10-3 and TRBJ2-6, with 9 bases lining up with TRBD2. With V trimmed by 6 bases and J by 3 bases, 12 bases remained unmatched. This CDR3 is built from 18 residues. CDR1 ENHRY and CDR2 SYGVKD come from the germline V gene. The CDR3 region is CAIRGSGTSSYGANVLTF. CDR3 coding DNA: TGTGCCATCAGGGGATCCGGGACTAGCTCGTATGGGGCCAACGTCCTGACTTTC.

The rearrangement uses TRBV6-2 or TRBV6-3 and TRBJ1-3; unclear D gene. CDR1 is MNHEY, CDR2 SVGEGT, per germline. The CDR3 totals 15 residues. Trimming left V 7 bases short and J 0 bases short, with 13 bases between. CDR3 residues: CASTPGGASGNTIYF. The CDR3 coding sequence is TGTGCCAGCACCCCAGGCGGAGCCTCTGGAAACACCATATATTTT.

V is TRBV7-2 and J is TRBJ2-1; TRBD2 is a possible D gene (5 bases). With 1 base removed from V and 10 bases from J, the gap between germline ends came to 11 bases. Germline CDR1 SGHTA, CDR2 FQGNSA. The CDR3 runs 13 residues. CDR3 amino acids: CASSLGTGLEQFF. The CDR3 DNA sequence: TGTGCCAGCAGCTTAGGGACTGGATTGGAGCAGTTCTTC.

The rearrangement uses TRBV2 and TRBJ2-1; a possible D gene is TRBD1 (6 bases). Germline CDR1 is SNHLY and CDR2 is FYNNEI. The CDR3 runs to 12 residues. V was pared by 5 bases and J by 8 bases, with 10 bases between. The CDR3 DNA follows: TGTGCCAGCAGTACAGGGTTGGATGAGCAGTTCTTC. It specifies CASSTGLDEQFF. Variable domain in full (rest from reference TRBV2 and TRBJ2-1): EPEVTQTPSHQVTQMGQEVILRCVPISNHLYFYWYRQILGQKVEFLVSFYNNEISEKSEIFDDQFSVERPDGSNFTLKIRSTKLEDSAMYFCASSTGLDEQFFGPGTRLTVL.

The CDR3 spells CASSMFSTVDTQYF. CDR3 coding DNA: TGTGCCAGCAGTATGTTTAGTACAGTTGATACGCAGTATTTT. V usage is TRBV2 and J usage is TRBJ2-3; D gene unclear. The CDR3 loop spans 14 amino acids. Trimming took 5 bases from V and 6 from J, leaving 15 bases between them. CDR1 is SNHLY, CDR2 FYNNEI, per germline.

The CDR3 coding sequence is TGCGCCAGCATGGTCGGGGGGAGTCTAGAGACCCAGTACTTC. It specifies CASMVGGSLETQYF. This sequence joins TRBV10-2 and TRBJ2-5; 7 positions agree with TRBD2. The germline CDR1 and CDR2 sequences are WSHSY and SAAADI. The CDR3 spans 14 residues. The junction had 9 bases not matched to a gene; V was cut back by 7 bases and J by 4 bases.

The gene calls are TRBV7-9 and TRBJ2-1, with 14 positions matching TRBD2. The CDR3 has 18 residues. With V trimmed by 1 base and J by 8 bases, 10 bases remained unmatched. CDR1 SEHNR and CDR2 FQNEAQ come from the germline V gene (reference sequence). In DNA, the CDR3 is TGTGCCAGCAGCTTAGGGACTAGCGGGGGGACGGTCGGTGATGAGCAGTTCTTC. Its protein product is CASSLGTSGGTVGDEQFF.

CDR3 sequence (DNA): TGTGCCAGCAGTTTGACTAGCGCAGACTACAATGAGCAGTTCTTC. It yields the protein CASSLTSADYNEQFF. The chain employs TRBV6-5 and TRBJ2-1, with TRBD2 matching over 8 bases. This CDR3 region has 15 residues. Trimming at V came to 4 bases and at J to 3 bases, leaving 5 bases not matched to a gene. Germline V lookup: CDR1 MNHEY, CDR2 SVGAGI.

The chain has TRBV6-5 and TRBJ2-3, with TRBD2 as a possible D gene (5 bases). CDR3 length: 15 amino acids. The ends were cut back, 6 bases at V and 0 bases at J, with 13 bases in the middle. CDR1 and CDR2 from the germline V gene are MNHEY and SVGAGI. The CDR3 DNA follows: TGTGCCAGCAGGGTGGACTTTACTAGCACAGATACGCAGTATTTT. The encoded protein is CASRVDFTSTDTQYF.

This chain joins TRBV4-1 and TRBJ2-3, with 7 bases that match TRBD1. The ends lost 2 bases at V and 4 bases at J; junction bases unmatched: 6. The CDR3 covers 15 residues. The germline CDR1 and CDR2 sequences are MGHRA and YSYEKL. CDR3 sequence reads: CASSQRTGAPDTQYF. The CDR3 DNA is TGCGCCAGCAGCCAACGTACAGGGGCCCCAGATACGCAGTATTTT.

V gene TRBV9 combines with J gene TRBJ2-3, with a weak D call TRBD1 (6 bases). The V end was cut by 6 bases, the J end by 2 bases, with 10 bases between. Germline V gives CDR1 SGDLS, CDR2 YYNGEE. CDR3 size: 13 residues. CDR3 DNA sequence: TGTGCCAGCAAGGGGACAAACACAGATACGCAGTATTTT. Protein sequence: CASKGTNTDTQYF.

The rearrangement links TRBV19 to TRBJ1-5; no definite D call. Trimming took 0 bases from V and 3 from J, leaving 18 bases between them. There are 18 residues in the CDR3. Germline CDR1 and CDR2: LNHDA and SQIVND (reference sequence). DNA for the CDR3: TGTGCCAGTAGTATAGATGCAGGCACAGCCTCGACCAATCAGCCCCAGCATTTT. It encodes CASSIDAGTASTNQPQHF.

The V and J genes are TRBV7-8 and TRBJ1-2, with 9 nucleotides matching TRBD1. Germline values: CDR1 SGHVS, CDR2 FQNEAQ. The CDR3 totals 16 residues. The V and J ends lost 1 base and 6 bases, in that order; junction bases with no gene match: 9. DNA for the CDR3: TGTGCCAGCAGCTTAGACAGGGGGCTGAGTCGTCATGGCTACACCTTC. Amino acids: CASSLDRGLSRHGYTF.

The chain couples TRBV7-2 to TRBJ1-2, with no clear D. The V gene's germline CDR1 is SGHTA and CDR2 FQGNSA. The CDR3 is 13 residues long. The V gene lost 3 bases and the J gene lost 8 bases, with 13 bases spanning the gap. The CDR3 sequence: CASSFSDIGGYTF. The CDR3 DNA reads TGTGCCAGCAGCTTTTCCGATATCGGGGGCTACACCTTC.

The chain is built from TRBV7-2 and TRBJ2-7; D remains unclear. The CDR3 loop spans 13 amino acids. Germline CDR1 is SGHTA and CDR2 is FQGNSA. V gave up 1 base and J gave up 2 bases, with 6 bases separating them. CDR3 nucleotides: TGTGCCAGCAGCTTAGTGCCAGCCTACGAGCAGTACTTC. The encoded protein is CASSLVPAYEQYF.

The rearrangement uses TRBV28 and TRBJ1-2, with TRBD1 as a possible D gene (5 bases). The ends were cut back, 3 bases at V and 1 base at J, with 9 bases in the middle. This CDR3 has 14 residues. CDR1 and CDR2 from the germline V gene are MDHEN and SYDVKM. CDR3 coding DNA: TGTGCCAGCAGTTTGGTGGGGCGTAACTATGGCTACACCTTC. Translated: CASSLVGRNYGYTF.

CDR3 residues: CASSSTGTSMGSYEQYF. The DNA of the CDR3 is TGTGCCAGCAGTTCAACCGGGACTAGCATGGGGTCCTACGAGCAGTACTTC. V gene TRBV27 combines with J gene TRBJ2-7, with 9 nucleotides matching TRBD2. The length of the CDR3 is 17 residues. Germline V gene sequence: CDR1 MNHEY, CDR2 SMNVEV (reference sequence). Losses at the gene ends were 4 bases for V and 1 base for J; bases not matched to a gene: 11.

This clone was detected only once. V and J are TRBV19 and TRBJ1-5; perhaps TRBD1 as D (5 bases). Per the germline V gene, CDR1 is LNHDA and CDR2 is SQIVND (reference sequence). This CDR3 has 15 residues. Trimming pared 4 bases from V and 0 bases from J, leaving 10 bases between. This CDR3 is CASSTETDSNQPQHF. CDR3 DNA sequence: TGTGCCAGTAGTACGGAGACAGATAGCAATCAGCCCCAGCATTTT.

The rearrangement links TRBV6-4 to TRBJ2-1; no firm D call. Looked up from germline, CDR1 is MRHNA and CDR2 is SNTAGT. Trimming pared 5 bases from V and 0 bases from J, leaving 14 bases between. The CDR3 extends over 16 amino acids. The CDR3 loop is CASSKSRSTSYNEQFF. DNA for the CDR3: TGTGCCAGCAGTAAATCTAGATCTACCTCCTACAATGAGCAGTTCTTC.

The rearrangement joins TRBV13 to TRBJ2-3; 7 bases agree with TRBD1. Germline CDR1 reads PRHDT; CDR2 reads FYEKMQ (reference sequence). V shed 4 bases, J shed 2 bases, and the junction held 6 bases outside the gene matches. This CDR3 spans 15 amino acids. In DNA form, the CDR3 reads TGTGCCAGCAGCTCTCGACAGGGATACACAGATACGCAGTATTTT. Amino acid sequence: CASSSRQGYTDTQYF.

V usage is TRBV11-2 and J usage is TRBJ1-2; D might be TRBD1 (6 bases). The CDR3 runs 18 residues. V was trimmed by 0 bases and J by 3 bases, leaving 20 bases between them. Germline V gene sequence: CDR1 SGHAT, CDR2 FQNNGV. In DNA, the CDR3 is TGTGCCAGCAGCTTAGATCATATGACTTGGGACATAGACTATGGCTACACCTTC. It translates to CASSLDHMTWDIDYGYTF.

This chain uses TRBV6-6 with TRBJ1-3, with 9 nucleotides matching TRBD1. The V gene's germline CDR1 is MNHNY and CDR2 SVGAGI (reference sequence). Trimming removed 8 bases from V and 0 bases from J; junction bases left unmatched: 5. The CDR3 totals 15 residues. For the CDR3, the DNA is TGTGCCAGCTCATGGGACAGGGCCTCTGGAAACACCATATATTTT. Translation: CASSWDRASGNTIYF.

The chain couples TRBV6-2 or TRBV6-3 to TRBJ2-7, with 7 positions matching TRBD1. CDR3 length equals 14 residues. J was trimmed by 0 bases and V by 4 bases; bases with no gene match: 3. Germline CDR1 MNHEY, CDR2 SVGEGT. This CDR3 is CASSWGTASYEQYF. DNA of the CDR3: TGTGCCAGCAGTTGGGGGACAGCCTCCTACGAGCAGTACTTC.